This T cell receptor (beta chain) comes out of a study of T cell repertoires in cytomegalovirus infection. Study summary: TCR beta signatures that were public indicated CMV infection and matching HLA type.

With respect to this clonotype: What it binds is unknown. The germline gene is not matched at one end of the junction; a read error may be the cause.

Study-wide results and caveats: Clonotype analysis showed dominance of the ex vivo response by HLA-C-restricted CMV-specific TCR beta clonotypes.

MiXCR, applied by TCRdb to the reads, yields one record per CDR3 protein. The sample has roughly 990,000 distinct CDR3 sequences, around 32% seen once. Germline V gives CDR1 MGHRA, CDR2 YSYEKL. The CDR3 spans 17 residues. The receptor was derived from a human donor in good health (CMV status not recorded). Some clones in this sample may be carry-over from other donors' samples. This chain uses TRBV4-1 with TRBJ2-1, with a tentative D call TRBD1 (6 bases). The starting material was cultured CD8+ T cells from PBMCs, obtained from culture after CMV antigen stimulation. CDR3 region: CASNQAQGLYSYNEQFF. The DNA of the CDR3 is TGCGCCAGCAACCAAGCACAGGGCCTTTATTCCTACAATGAGCAGTTCTTC.